This is a list of T cell receptor beta chains from one sample in a study of blood T cell repertoires in COVID-19. Data came from immunoSEQ multiplex PCR; TCRdb stores just in-frame clones and leaves some out. The table includes 170,000 or so clones, around nine tenths detected once. Sample: peripheral blood. These receptors all come from a woman between 65 and 79 years old with COVID-19, enrolled during active disease. The CDR3 runs from the conserved cysteine through the conserved F or W. The D gene is left open where the match is weak. Rows give clone size only sometimes, using once, few, many, or a class for an expanded clone.

D	J	size	V	DNA	CDR3
.	TRBJ1-1	.	TRBV6-1	TGTGCCAGCAGTGAACTCGGGAACACTGAAGCTTTCTTT	CASSELGNTEAFF
.	TRBJ2-7	.	TRBV14	TGTGCCAGCAGCCCCTCCCGGTCCTACGAGCAGTACTTC	CASSPSRSYEQYF
.	TRBJ2-3	few	TRBV12-5	TGTGCTAGTGGTCAGATGGGGGGAGCGGCAGATACGCAGTATTTT	CASGQMGGAADTQYF
TRBD2	TRBJ2-2	.	TRBV4-2	TGTGCCAGCAGCCCCGAGGGACTAGCGGGAGAGGTCGGGAACACCGGGGAGCTGTTTTTT	CASSPEGLAGEVGNTGELFF
.	TRBJ1-5	.	TRBV30	TGTGCCTGGAGTGAGTCTAACGATCAGCCCCAGCATTTT	CAWSESNDQPQHF
TRBD2	TRBJ2-5	.	TRBV19	TGTGCCAGTAGCAGCGGGGCGGAGACCCAGTACTTC	CASSSGAETQYF
.	TRBJ2-7	.	TRBV5-1	TGCGCCAGCAGCGCGTCGACAGGGGGGACTAGCTCCTACGAGCAGTACTTC	CASSASTGGTSSYEQYF
TRBD1	TRBJ1-1	.	TRBV5-1	TGCGCCAGCAGCGCTGACAGGGGCCTAAACACTGAAGCTTTCTTT	CASSADRGLNTEAFF
.	TRBJ1-1	.	TRBV28	TGTGCCAGCGTAAGTTTCAGAACAGGGACGAGGGGAACTGAAGCTTTCTTT	CASVSFRTGTRGTEAFF
TRBD1	TRBJ1-3	.	TRBV5-1	TGCGCCAGCAGCTCGACAGGGCCCATGGGAAACACCATATATTTT	CASSSTGPMGNTIYF
.	TRBJ2-7	.	TRBV21-1	TGTGCCAGCAGACCCCGAGGCGGGAGGGCAAACGAGCAGTACTTC	CASRPRGGRANEQYF
.	TRBJ2-7	.	TRBV30	TGTGCCTGGAGTGGGGCCCTAGGGAGCGAGCAGTACTTC	CAWSGALGSEQYF
TRBD1	TRBJ2-3	.	TRBV29-1	TGCAGCGTCCGGACAGGGAACACAGATACGCAGTATTTT	CSVRTGNTDTQYF
TRBD2	TRBJ2-1	.	TRBV19	TGTGCCAGTAGTAGCGGGAGCTCCTCCTACAATGAGCAGTTCTTC	CASSSGSSSYNEQFF
TRBD1	TRBJ2-7	.	TRBV23-1	TGCGCCAGCAGGGGGGACAGGGCCCACGAGCAGTACTTC	CASRGDRAHEQYF
.	TRBJ2-7	few	TRBV11-2	TGTGCCAGCAGCCAGATACGGGGTAGCGAGCAGTACTTC	CASSQIRGSEQYF
.	TRBJ2-5	.	TRBV6-2/TRBV6-3	TGTGCCAGCAGTTGGGACTGGGCCAGGGAGACCCAGTACTTC	CASSWDWARETQYF
.	TRBJ1-5	.	TRBV19	TGTGCCAGTAGTATAGTGGAACGGAGAACACTTAGCAATCAGCCCCAGCATTTT	CASSIVERRTLSNQPQHF
TRBD2	TRBJ2-7	.	TRBV27	TGTGCCAGCAGTTTTGCGGGAGGGCCGGTAGGGGAGCAGTACTTC	CASSFAGGPVGEQYF
.	TRBJ2-1	.	TRBV27	TGTGCCAGCAGCTCTCACTCGAGCTCCTACAATGAGCAGTTCTTC	CASSSHSSSYNEQFF
TRBD2	TRBJ2-3	.	TRBV5-1	TGCGCCAGCAGCTCCGGGACTAGCGAGACAGATACGCAGTATTTT	CASSSGTSETDTQYF
TRBD2	TRBJ2-3	.	TRBV19	TGTGCCAGTAGTATAGAAACTAGCGGGAGAGGTACGCAGTATTTT	CASSIETSGRGTQYF
.	TRBJ2-1	.	TRBV9	TGTGCCAGCAGCTCCTGGACTAGGGGGAATGAGCAGTTCTTC	CASSSWTRGNEQFF
TRBD1	TRBJ1-1	.	TRBV18	TGTGCCAGCTCACCCGGACAGGGCCTTTACACTGAAGCTTTCTTT	CASSPGQGLYTEAFF